Listed below are T cell receptor beta chains from one sample, sequenced in a study of blood T cell repertoires in COVID-19. TCRdb's table, derived via immunoSEQ multiplex PCR, lists solely in-frame clones and lacks some. The table includes around 68,000 clones, more than 60% detected once. Sample: peripheral blood. The receptors here all came from a woman in her 50s with acute or convalescent COVID-19. Each CDR3 is given with its conserved first and last residue. D genes are given only for firm matches. The listing skips clone size in some rows; elsewhere it reads once, few, many or a size class.

clone size: once
D gene: TRBD1
V gene: TRBV10-1
J gene: TRBJ1-1
CDR3 DNA: TGCGCCAGCACCCGCCCCACCAGGGGGGAGAACACTGAAGCTTTCTTT
CDR3 protein: CASTRPTRGENTEAFF

clone size: NA
D gene: TRBD2
V gene: TRBV7-8
J gene: TRBJ2-1
CDR3 DNA: TGTGCCAGCAGCTTGGCACTAGCGGGACTTAATGAGCAGTTCTTC
CDR3 protein: CASSLALAGLNEQFF

clone size: once
D gene: TRBD2
V gene: TRBV19
J gene: TRBJ2-2
CDR3 DNA: TGTGCCAGTAGCGAAGCGGGACGCCAGAGAACCGGGGAGCTGTTTTTT
CDR3 protein: CASSEAGRQRTGELFF

clone size: NA
D gene: NA
V gene: TRBV27
J gene: TRBJ1-3
CDR3 DNA: TGTGCCAGCAGTCCAGGGGTCTCTGGAAACACCATATATTTT
CDR3 protein: CASSPGVSGNTIYF

clone size: NA
D gene: NA
V gene: TRBV9
J gene: TRBJ2-7
CDR3 DNA: TGTGCCAGCAGCGTAGCCGGGGAGAACTACGAGCAGTACTTC
CDR3 protein: CASSVAGENYEQYF

clone size: NA
D gene: TRBD2
V gene: TRBV5-3
J gene: TRBJ2-7
CDR3 DNA: TGTGCCAGAAGCCCCGGACTAGCGGGTTCGGATGAGGACGAGCAGTACTTC
CDR3 protein: CARSPGLAGSDEDEQYF

clone size: few
D gene: TRBD2
V gene: TRBV6-2/TRBV6-3
J gene: TRBJ2-2
CDR3 DNA: TGTGCCAGCAGTGGGCTAGCGGGTTTGAACACCGGGGAGCTGTTTTTT
CDR3 protein: CASSGLAGLNTGELFF

clone size: many
D gene: TRBD2
V gene: TRBV3-1/TRBV3-2
J gene: TRBJ2-5
CDR3 DNA: TGTGCCAGCAGGGATAGCGGGGGGAAGGAGACCCAGTACTTC
CDR3 protein: CASRDSGGKETQYF

clone size: NA
D gene: TRBD2
V gene: TRBV29-1
J gene: TRBJ2-2
CDR3 DNA: TGCAGCGTTGAAGGTCCTAGCGGGAGGGCCGGGGAGCTGTTTTTT
CDR3 protein: CSVEGPSGRAGELFF

clone size: few
D gene: NA
V gene: TRBV7-8
J gene: TRBJ1-2
CDR3 DNA: TGTGCCAGCAGCTTACTGTCCCAACAAGGGGCAGGGGGCTACACCTTC
CDR3 protein: CASSLLSQQGAGGYTF

clone size: NA
D gene: NA
V gene: TRBV19
J gene: TRBJ1-1
CDR3 DNA: TGTGCCAGTAGTTCCCAGCCCCTCGGGAGATCTGAAGCTTTCTTT
CDR3 protein: CASSSQPLGRSEAFF

clone size: NA
D gene: NA
V gene: TRBV7-6
J gene: TRBJ2-3
CDR3 DNA: TGTGCCAGCAGCGAATCAGGGTTTTCAGATACGCAGTATTTT
CDR3 protein: CASSESGFSDTQYF

clone size: NA
D gene: TRBD1
V gene: TRBV28
J gene: TRBJ1-2
CDR3 DNA: TGTGCCAGCAGTTTATACACAGGGGCGGACTATGGCTACACCTTC
CDR3 protein: CASSLYTGADYGYTF

clone size: NA
D gene: TRBD1
V gene: TRBV5-4
J gene: TRBJ2-3
CDR3 DNA: TGTGCCAGCAGCTCCAACAGGGGCCGAAGCACAGATACGCAGTATTTT
CDR3 protein: CASSSNRGRSTDTQYF

clone size: NA
D gene: NA
V gene: TRBV21-1
J gene: TRBJ2-5
CDR3 DNA: TGTGCCAGCAGCAACCACCGAAGCGGGAGCGGGGAGACCCAGTACTTC
CDR3 protein: CASSNHRSGSGETQYF

clone size: NA
D gene: TRBD1
V gene: TRBV5-5
J gene: TRBJ1-3
CDR3 DNA: TGTGCCAGCAGCTCACGACTTGGGACAGGAGGAAACACCATATATTTT
CDR3 protein: CASSSRLGTGGNTIYF

clone size: once
D gene: NA
V gene: TRBV10-2
J gene: TRBJ2-7
CDR3 DNA: TGCGCCACAAAGACAGGTTCTTACTACGAGCAGTACTTC
CDR3 protein: CATKTGSYYEQYF

clone size: NA
D gene: NA
V gene: TRBV27
J gene: TRBJ1-3
CDR3 DNA: TGTGCCAGCGGGACTTACGGAAACACCATATATTTT
CDR3 protein: CASGTYGNTIYF

clone size: NA
D gene: TRBD2
V gene: TRBV7-9
J gene: TRBJ2-7
CDR3 DNA: TGTGCCAGCAGCCCAGTGGGGGGGAGAAGCTACGAGCAGTACTTC
CDR3 protein: CASSPVGGRSYEQYF

clone size: NA
D gene: TRBD1
V gene: TRBV7-3
J gene: TRBJ2-1
CDR3 DNA: TGTGCCAGCAGCGCCAGACAGGGTGCTGAGCAGTTCTTC
CDR3 protein: CASSARQGAEQFF

clone size: NA
D gene: NA
V gene: TRBV7-8
J gene: TRBJ2-3
CDR3 DNA: TGTGCCAGCAGCTTAGATCCTGGCACAGATACGCAGTATTTT
CDR3 protein: CASSLDPGTDTQYF

clone size: NA
D gene: TRBD2
V gene: TRBV11-2
J gene: TRBJ2-1
CDR3 DNA: TGTGCCAGCAGCTTAGTACTAAGCGGGGGGGGGTCCGAGCAGTTCTTC
CDR3 protein: CASSLVLSGGGSEQFF

clone size: NA
D gene: NA
V gene: TRBV30
J gene: TRBJ1-2
CDR3 DNA: TGTGCCTGGGGGGCGGCCGGGGGCTACACCTTC
CDR3 protein: CAWGAAGGYTF

clone size: NA
D gene: NA
V gene: TRBV5-1
J gene: TRBJ2-5
CDR3 DNA: TGCGCCAGCAGCTTTGAGTACGAAGAGACCCAGTACTTC
CDR3 protein: CASSFEYEETQYF

clone size: NA
D gene: TRBD2
V gene: TRBV27
J gene: TRBJ2-1
CDR3 DNA: TGTGCCAGCAGTTTATTTGCTAGCGGGAGCTTTAGGGACAATGAGCAGTTCTTC
CDR3 protein: CASSLFASGSFRDNEQFF

clone size: once
D gene: NA
V gene: TRBV5-1
J gene: TRBJ2-5
CDR3 DNA: TGCGCCAGCAGCTTGCTCGAGACCCAGTACTTC
CDR3 protein: CASSLLETQYF

clone size: few
D gene: NA
V gene: TRBV6-5
J gene: TRBJ1-3
CDR3 DNA: TGTGCCAGCAGTCCGGGACACTTCTCTGGAAACACCATATATTTT
CDR3 protein: CASSPGHFSGNTIYF

clone size: NA
D gene: NA
V gene: TRBV27
J gene: TRBJ2-5
CDR3 DNA: TGTGCCAGCAGTTGGACAGGAGCGGGTGAGACCCAGTACTTC
CDR3 protein: CASSWTGAGETQYF

clone size: NA
D gene: NA
V gene: TRBV5-1
J gene: TRBJ1-3
CDR3 DNA: TGCGCCAGCAGTTCGGCGACAGCCGGAAACACCATATATTTT
CDR3 protein: CASSSATAGNTIYF

clone size: NA
D gene: TRBD1
V gene: TRBV6-5
J gene: TRBJ1-1
CDR3 DNA: TGTGCCAGCAAAACGACAGGGCAGAACACTGAAGCTTTCTTT
CDR3 protein: CASKTTGQNTEAFF

clone size: NA
D gene: NA
V gene: TRBV27
J gene: TRBJ2-2
CDR3 DNA: TGTGCCAGCAGTTTATCTTCAACAGGGACCGGGGAGCTGTTTTTT
CDR3 protein: CASSLSSTGTGELFF

clone size: NA
D gene: NA
V gene: TRBV30
J gene: TRBJ1-4
CDR3 DNA: TGTGCCTGGGAACTCCAGGATGAAAAACTGTTTTTT
CDR3 protein: CAWELQDEKLFF

clone size: NA
D gene: TRBD2
V gene: TRBV18
J gene: TRBJ2-7
CDR3 DNA: TGTGCCAGCTCAGGAGCGGGAGGCTCCTACGAGCAGTACTTC
CDR3 protein: CASSGAGGSYEQYF

clone size: NA
D gene: TRBD1
V gene: TRBV11-2
J gene: TRBJ2-7
CDR3 DNA: TGTGCCAGCAGCTCAGAACCGGGACAGCCCGAGCAGTACTTC
CDR3 protein: CASSSEPGQPEQYF